These 29 T cell receptor beta chains came from one sample sequenced in a study of CD8+ T cells in alopecia areata (dated by TCRdb to 2017 to 2018). Explained via the paper, the time point label denotes: around 4 weeks on oral tofacitinib. What this sample's treatment or condition label stands for: oral pan-JAK inhibitor, 5-10 mg twice daily. The library came from the immunoSEQ multiplex PCR assay. RNA was extracted from all samples and reverse transcribed into cDNA as template for TCR sequencing. Not all clones reach the TCRdb copy of this immuneACCESS table, which keeps in-frame sequences only. Checked studies attribute under half of the gap to unresolved V genes and leave the rest unexplained. The sample data list about 190,000 clones, and around 66% of these were observed just once. 3.5% to 5% of the sample lies in the top ten. The sample in question was CD4+ T cells sorted from blood, obtained at week 4, from a patient treated with tofacitinib. These receptors came from a human donor with alopecia areata.

There are a few counts of this clone. The chain employs TRBV4-1 and TRBJ2-7, with 9 bases matching TRBD1. Per germline, CDR1 MGHRA and CDR2 YSYEKL. CDR3 size: 15 residues. J gave up 4 bases and V 3 bases, and 7 bases lay outside the gene matches. This CDR3 is CASSHAGTGFYEQYF. The CDR3 DNA sequence: TGCGCCAGCAGCCATGCCGGGACAGGGTTTTACGAGCAGTACTTC.

This clone came up a few times. This chain uses TRBV7-8 with TRBJ2-6; D ambiguous. This CDR3 has 12 amino acids. Trimming removed 1 base at V and 11 bases at J, with 6 bases between. Germline-derived CDR1 and CDR2 are SGHVS and FQNEAQ. The CDR3 DNA follows: TGTGCCAGCAGCTTAGGTGAAGACGTCCTGACTTTC. Protein sequence: CASSLGEDVLTF.

This clone was recorded once. The chain joins TRBV7-9 to TRBJ1-3; no firm D call. Germline CDR1 is SEHNR and CDR2 is FQNEAQ (reference sequence). Between the trimmed V and J ends, which lost 1 base and 0 bases, there was a span of 4 bases. The CDR3 spans 14 residues. CDR3 loop: CASSLGVSGNTIYF. DNA for the CDR3: TGTGCCAGCAGCTTAGGGGTCTCTGGAAACACCATATATTTT.

The chain carries TRBV6-6 and TRBJ1-1; 8 bases line up with TRBD1. This CDR3 contains 13 residues. CDR1 is MNHNY, CDR2 SVGAGI, per germline (reference sequence). Trimming at V came to 5 bases and at J to 6 bases, leaving 5 bases not matched to a gene. CDR3 DNA sequence: TGTGCCAGCAGTATGTCGGACAGGGCTGAAGCTTTCTTT. The encoded protein is CASSMSDRAEAFF.

This clone was seen a handful of times. The chain uses TRBV7-3 and TRBJ2-4; D may match TRBD1 or TRBD2 (5 bases each). Trimming left V 6 bases short and J 8 bases short, with 14 bases between. Germline V lookup: CDR1 SGHTA, CDR2 FQGTGA. The CDR3 is 13 residues long. DNA of the CDR3: TGTGCCAGCAGTCGCCGCCAGGGAGACATTCAGTACTTC. Translation gives CASSRRQGDIQYF. The entire variable domain, with the rest obtained from reference TRBV7-3 and TRBJ2-4, is as follows: GAGVSQTPSNKVTEKGKYVELRCDPISGHTALYWYRQSLGQGPEFLIYFQGTGAADDSGLPNDRFFAVRPEGSVSTLKIQRTERGDSAVYLCASSRRQGDIQYFGAGTRLSVL.

The gene calls are TRBV9 and TRBJ2-5; 12 bases are a match to TRBD2. The germline gives CDR1 SGDLS, CDR2 YYNGEE. There are 14 residues in the CDR3. With 4 bases clipped from V and 5 bases from J, the junction kept 3 bases outside the gene matches. The CDR3 sequence is CASSITSGGETQYF. CDR3 sequence (DNA): TGTGCCAGCAGCATAACTAGCGGGGGGGAGACCCAGTACTTC.

The CDR3 region is CASSVGGLAGKTQYF. CDR3 bases: TGTGCCAGCAGCGTAGGAGGACTAGCGGGTAAAACGCAGTATTTT. The chain joins TRBV9 to TRBJ2-3; TRBD2 aligns across 11 bases. The germline CDR1 and CDR2 sequences are SGDLS and YYNGEE. The V and J ends lost 0 bases and 9 bases, in that order; junction bases with no gene match: 6. This CDR3 is built from 15 residues.

The V call is TRBV6-5, the J call TRBJ2-1; D unclear. CDR1 is MNHEY and CDR2 is SVGAGI in the germline V gene. The CDR3 is 14 residues long. V gave up 7 bases and J gave up 0 bases, with 10 bases separating them. The CDR3 loop reads CASTGRGSYNEQFF. The CDR3 DNA reads as TGTGCCAGCACGGGTCGCGGCTCCTACAATGAGCAGTTCTTC.

The chain links TRBV27 to TRBJ1-1; 7 bases align to TRBD1. The CDR3 runs 13 residues. Germline CDR1 is MNHEY and CDR2 is SMNVEV (reference sequence). Trimming at V came to 4 bases and at J to 5 bases, leaving 4 bases not matched to a gene. CDR3 in amino acids: CASSSQGGTEAFF. Written as DNA, the CDR3 is TGTGCCAGCAGTTCGCAGGGGGGTACTGAAGCTTTCTTT.

The CDR3 sequence is CASSPSMVDTEAFF. The CDR3 nucleotides are TGTGCCAGCAGCCCATCGATGGTGGACACTGAAGCTTTCTTT. This chain links TRBV7-6 with TRBJ1-1, with D unclear. Trimming stripped 5 bases from V and 3 bases from J, with 13 bases between. CDR3 length: 14 residues. In germline, CDR1 is SGHVS, CDR2 FNYEAQ.

The rearrangement links TRBV7-2 to TRBJ2-3; no reliable D call. V lost 1 base and J 4 bases, leaving 6 bases between the germline ends. The CDR3 has 13 amino acids. The germline V gene has CDR1 SGHTA and CDR2 FQGNSA. The CDR3 is CASSLVPSDTQYF. The CDR3 nucleotides are TGTGCCAGCAGCTTAGTGCCGTCAGATACGCAGTATTTT.

The chain employs TRBV6-5 and TRBJ2-7; TRBD1 matches at 7 bases. The V gene's germline CDR1 is MNHEY and CDR2 SVGAGI. CDR3 length: 15 amino acids. The ends lost 5 bases at V and 3 bases at J; junction bases unmatched: 10. CDR3 bases: TGTGCCAGCAGTCTAAGGACAGGCCACAACTACGAGCAGTACTTC. Its translation is CASSLRTGHNYEQYF.

This rearrangement joins TRBV6-5 to TRBJ2-5, with a possible D match to TRBD2 (7 bases). CDR1 is MNHEY and CDR2 is SVGAGI in the germline V gene. The CDR3 spans 14 residues. Trimming removed 5 bases from V and 5 bases from J, with 15 bases in between. In nucleotides, the CDR3 is TGTGCCAGCAGTCCCCTCCGGGGGGCCGAGACCCAGTACTTC. This sequence encodes CASSPLRGAETQYF.

The gene calls are TRBV27 and TRBJ2-5; no firm D call. Trimming took off 0 bases at V and 5 bases at J, with 4 bases between the two ends. Germline loops: CDR1 MNHEY, CDR2 SMNVEV (reference sequence). This CDR3 has 12 residues. CDR3 sequence (DNA): TGTGCCAGCAGTTTATCATCGGAGACCCAGTACTTC. Amino acid sequence: CASSLSSETQYF.

The gene calls are TRBV30 and TRBJ1-2; 12 bases fit TRBD1. Trimming removed 3 bases from V and 2 bases from J; junction bases left unmatched: 7. Germline-derived CDR1 and CDR2 are GTSNPN and SVGIG (reference sequence). The CDR3 contains 16 residues. In nucleotides, the CDR3 is TGTGCCTGGAGGAAAACCGGGACAGGGGGCAACTATGGCTACACCTTC. It encodes CAWRKTGTGGNYGYTF. The full variable domain, its missing parts supplied by reference TRBV30 and TRBJ1-2, is SQTIHQWPATLVQPVGSPLSLECTVEGTSNPNLYWYRQAAGRGLQLLFYSVGIGQISSEVPQNLSASRPQDRQFILSSKKLLLSDSGFYLCAWRKTGTGGNYGYTFGSGTRLTVV.

V gene TRBV7-2 combines with J gene TRBJ2-6; D could derive from TRBD1 or TRBD2 (5 bases each). V was pared by 5 bases and J by 4 bases, with 21 bases between. The CDR3 runs 18 residues. Germline V CDR1 and CDR2: SGHTA, FQGNSA. CDR3 residues: CASSRRTGTPGGANVLTF. As DNA, the CDR3 is TGTGCCAGCAGCCGTCGTACCGGGACCCCGGGAGGGGCCAACGTCCTGACTTTC.

This chain connects TRBV5-4 to TRBJ2-2, with 8 bases aligning to TRBD1. After removal of 0 bases from V and 3 bases from J, the junction contained 4 bases not matched to a gene. Germline V lookup: CDR1 SGHNT, CDR2 YYREEE (reference sequence). The CDR3 has 16 residues. The CDR3 protein is CASSLGQGADTGELFF. CDR3 in DNA: TGTGCCAGCAGCTTGGGGCAGGGGGCTGACACCGGGGAGCTGTTTTTT.

V usage is TRBV10-3 and J usage is TRBJ1-4, with 7 bases matching TRBD1. J lost 0 bases, V lost 5 bases, and 6 bases had no gene match. This CDR3 spans 16 amino acids. Germline V gene sequence: CDR1 ENHRY, CDR2 SYGVKD. The CDR3 region has the DNA TGTGCCATCAGTTCGGGACAGCAATCAACTAATGAAAAACTGTTTTTT. The encoded protein is CAISSGQQSTNEKLFF.

With respect to this clone: This specimen includes other DNA sequences encoding the same CDR3. The genes are TRBV29-1 and TRBJ1-1; D is perhaps TRBD1 (6 bases). Trimming stripped 6 bases from V and 8 bases from J, with 10 bases between. In germline, CDR1 is SQVTM, CDR2 ANQGSEA. CDR3 length: 10 amino acids. The CDR3: CSVRTAEAFF. CDR3 in DNA: TGCAGCGTCAGGACAGCAGAAGCTTTCTTT.

The rearrangement joins TRBV7-2 to TRBJ2-1, with D unresolved. CDR3 length: 13 residues. V was shortened by 0 bases and J by 15 bases, with 15 bases between the two germline ends. Germline lookup yields CDR1 SGHTA and CDR2 FQGNSA. The CDR3 region is CASSLAQTPLVFF. The CDR3 bases are TGTGCCAGCAGCTTAGCCCAGACCCCCTTAGTGTTCTTC.

The count of this clone is one. The chain employs TRBV2 and TRBJ2-1; tentative D call: TRBD2 (7 bases). Germline CDR1 SNHLY, CDR2 FYNNEI. There are 13 residues in the CDR3. The ends were cut back, 5 bases at V and 3 bases at J, with 8 bases in the middle. CDR3 sequence: CASSRGGYNEQFF. The CDR3 DNA is TGTGCCAGCAGTAGGGGGGGCTACAATGAGCAGTTCTTC.

The chain uses TRBV18 and TRBJ2-7; 9 bases agree with TRBD2. Trimming removed 1 base from V and 6 bases from J; junction bases left unmatched: 19. Germline-derived CDR1 and CDR2 are KGHSH and LQKENI. The CDR3 loop spans 19 amino acids. The CDR3 loop reads CASSPLGAGGQVIGSEQYF. CDR3 coding DNA: TGTGCCAGCTCACCACTCGGTGCGGGGGGGCAAGTAATCGGCTCCGAGCAGTACTTC.

The sample holds a few counts of this clone. Relative to the germline gene, one junction end is altered; a read error may explain this. The chain carries TRBV11-1 and TRBJ2-1, with 10 positions matching TRBD2. There are 15 residues in the CDR3. CDR1 SGHAT and CDR2 FQDESV come from the germline V gene (reference sequence). The CDR3 protein is CASSLAGADWNEQFF. The CDR3 coding sequence is TGTGCCAGCAGCCTAGCGGGGGCCGATTGGAATGAGCAGTTCTTC.

This clone appeared a single time. V is TRBV18 and J is TRBJ2-7; TRBD2 might be the D (6 bases). Germline V gene sequence: CDR1 KGHSH, CDR2 LQKENI. The CDR3 contains 16 residues. Trimming cost V 3 bases and J 0 bases, with 15 bases left between them. The CDR3 nucleotides read TGTGCCAGCTCACCCCGCGGGACGGGCCTCTCCTACGAGCAGTACTTC. This codes for CASSPRGTGLSYEQYF.

This clone occurred a few times. The rearrangement links TRBV5-1 to TRBJ2-2; 7 bases agree with TRBD2. J gave up 6 bases and V 5 bases, and 4 bases lay outside the gene matches. Looked up from germline, CDR1 is SGHRS and CDR2 is YFSETQ. The CDR3 spans 13 residues. Here the CDR3 reads CASRFGRSGELFF. The DNA for the CDR3 is TGCGCCAGCAGGTTCGGGAGGTCCGGGGAGCTGTTTTTT.

The chain carries TRBV2 and TRBJ1-2; weak D call: TRBD1 (5 bases). Looked up from germline, CDR1 is SNHLY and CDR2 is FYNNEI. Trimming left V 9 bases short and J 8 bases short, with 16 bases between. This CDR3 has 12 residues. CDR3: CASTEGIGGYTF. The CDR3 nucleotides are TGTGCCAGTACGGAGGGGATAGGCGGCTACACCTTC. Full variable domain (outside the CDR3, taken from reference TRBV2 and TRBJ1-2): EPEVTQTPSHQVTQMGQEVILRCVPISNHLYFYWYRQILGQKVEFLVSFYNNEISEKSEIFDDQFSVERPDGSNFTLKIRSTKLEDSAMYFCASTEGIGGYTFGSGTRLTVV.

V and J are TRBV4-1 and TRBJ2-5; 12 bases are shared with TRBD2. The CDR3 length is 17 residues. Germline V gene lookup returns CDR1 MGHRA and CDR2 YSYEKL. Germline trimming cut 1 base from V and 4 bases from J; bases unmatched to any gene: 7. CDR3 amino acids: CASSQGLAGVGVETQYF. CDR3 coding DNA: TGCGCCAGCAGCCAAGGACTAGCGGGGGTGGGGGTAGAGACCCAGTACTTC.

The V call is TRBV19, the J call TRBJ1-1; perhaps TRBD1 as D (6 bases). CDR1 and CDR2 (germline): LNHDA, SQIVND (reference sequence). The CDR3 is 14 amino acids. The ends were cut back, 7 bases at V and 0 bases at J, with 12 bases in the middle. DNA for the CDR3: TGTGCCAGTACCTTAACAGGGTTGAACACTGAAGCTTTCTTT. Protein: CASTLTGLNTEAFF.

This chain uses TRBV5-6 with TRBJ1-6; 8 bases line up with TRBD1. The CDR3 totals 15 residues. Per germline, CDR1 SGHDT and CDR2 YYEEEE. J was trimmed by 3 bases and V by 3 bases; bases with no gene match: 2. The CDR3 region is CASSSTGVYNSPLHF. Here the CDR3 DNA reads TGTGCCAGCAGCTCGACAGGGGTCTATAATTCACCCCTCCACTTT.